The 5 T cell receptor beta chains reported below all come from one sample, sequenced in a study of stem cell transplantation in POMP-related autoinflammatory disease. Sequenced by immunoSEQ multiplex PCR; TCRdb stores in-frame clones only, minus some. The sample holds about 26,000 clones, approximately 78% seen once. Material: CD4+ T cells from PBMCs, obtained before stem cell transplantation. These receptor sequences come from a human donor with POMP-related autoinflammation and immune dysregulation (PRAID).

This clone has only a few counts. The rearrangement links TRBV5-1 to TRBJ1-5, with TRBD1 as a possible D gene (5 bases). Germline V gene data show CDR1 as SGHRS and CDR2 as YFSETQ. V was shortened by 4 bases and J by 7 bases, with 12 bases between the two germline ends. The CDR3 has 13 residues. CDR3 in amino acids: CASSPREGQPQHF. CDR3 coding DNA: TGCGCCAGCAGCCCCAGGGAAGGGCAGCCCCAGCATTTT.

The chain uses TRBV28 and TRBJ2-5, with 7 nucleotides matching TRBD2. CDR3 length: 12 residues. Looked up from germline, CDR1 is MDHEN and CDR2 is SYDVKM. The V and J ends lost 8 bases and 3 bases, in that order; junction bases with no gene match: 3. The CDR3 DNA follows: TGTGCCAGCGGGGGGGGAGAAGAGACCCAGTACTTC. Residues: CASGGGEETQYF.

The genes are TRBV7-8 and TRBJ2-4; tentative D call: TRBD1 (6 bases). Germline loops: CDR1 SGHVS, CDR2 FQNEAQ. The CDR3 is made up of 18 amino acids. Trimming left V 2 bases short and J 3 bases short, with 20 bases between. The DNA of the CDR3 is TGTGCCAGCAGCTTAAACAGGGCACAAGTGGTAGGCAAAAACATTCAGTACTTC. This gives the protein CASSLNRAQVVGKNIQYF.

This chain connects TRBV5-5 to TRBJ1-1; D is uncertain. This CDR3 is built from 10 residues. The V and J ends lost 4 bases and 11 bases respectively, with 9 bases between them. Germline CDR1 reads SGHKS; CDR2 reads YYEKEE (reference sequence). The CDR3 region is CASSGAHAFF. The CDR3, as DNA: TGTGCCAGCAGCGGCGCGCACGCTTTCTTT.

In DNA, the CDR3 is TGTGCCAGCAGTCCCGACAGGGAGGGAGGGCAGTACTTC. It yields the protein CASSPDREGGQYF. The genes are TRBV2 and TRBJ2-7, with D perhaps TRBD1 or TRBD2 (7 bases each). Germline CDR1 and CDR2: SNHLY and FYNNEI. V was shortened by 5 bases and J by 9 bases, with 17 bases between the two germline ends. The CDR3 has 13 amino acids.